The clone carrying this TCR beta chain was recorded at least ten times. The antigen remains unidentified. This entry comes from a study of beta chain features in type 1 diabetes. Study-wide background: Sorted cells numbering approximately 110,000,000 were examined across all samples. General study findings and limits: Cells that show high TCR expression could be over-represented by cDNA sequencing.

Every isolated RNA sample was fully reverse transcribed, so sequencing captured expressed TCRB transcripts. Samples of naive, central memory and regulatory T cells yielded a mean of approximately 3.9 million reads. Generated by immunoSEQ multiplex PCR, the TCRdb table keeps only in-frame clones and is missing some. The sample lists some 220,000 clones, approximately 10% occurring once. The CDR3 runs to 13 residues. Germline V gives CDR1 SEHNR, CDR2 FQNEAQ (reference sequence). V was pared by 3 bases and J by 0 bases, with 2 bases between. The receptor was derived from a young man in good health. The chain employs TRBV7-9 and TRBJ2-2; unclear D gene. Sequencing was done on a sample of central memory CD4+ T cells from blood. CDR3 in amino acids: CASSFPNTGELFF. CDR3 nucleotide sequence: TGTGCCAGCAGCTTCCCGAACACCGGGGAGCTGTTTTTT.